Presented here are 29 T cell receptor beta chains from one specimen sequenced in a study of blood T cell repertoires in COVID-19. Only in-frame clones appear in the TCRdb table, and some are missing; sequencing was by immunoSEQ multiplex PCR. Among under 250,000 clones listed, about four fifths were seen once. Material: PBMCs or T cells enriched from blood (not recorded which). The receptors were sampled from a middle-aged woman who had been exposed to COVID-19.

The rearrangement joins TRBV28 to TRBJ2-7, with TRBD1 identical over 10 bases. The germline CDR1 and CDR2 sequences are MDHEN and SYDVKM. V was clipped by 2 bases and J by 5 bases; unmatched bases: 6. The CDR3 contains 15 residues. This CDR3 is CASSLTPGQGNEQYF. In DNA, the CDR3 is TGTGCCAGCAGTTTAACCCCGGGACAGGGGAACGAGCAGTACTTC.

The chain carries TRBV28 and TRBJ2-1, with 8 bases identical to TRBD1. Trimming cost V 6 bases and J 6 bases; bases outside gene matches: 10. This CDR3 contains 15 residues. Looked up from germline, CDR1 is MDHEN and CDR2 is SYDVKM. The CDR3 loop reads CASSQGAGGINEQFF. The CDR3 DNA follows: TGTGCCAGCAGCCAGGGGGCAGGGGGGATCAATGAGCAGTTCTTC.

The chain couples TRBV6-2 or TRBV6-3 to TRBJ1-5; D possibly corresponds to TRBD1 (5 bases). In germline, CDR1 is MNHEY, CDR2 SVGEGT. Trimming took off 4 bases at V and 2 bases at J, with 12 bases between the two ends. The CDR3 is made up of 15 amino acids. The CDR3 DNA follows: TGTGCCAGCAGTTTGGGGCCGGGGGGCAATCAGCCCCAGCATTTT. Translating it yields CASSLGPGGNQPQHF.

The table lists this clone with a count of one. The gene calls are TRBV19 and TRBJ2-1, with 7 nucleotides matching TRBD2. CDR1 and CDR2 from the germline V gene are LNHDA and SQIVND (reference sequence). CDR3 length: 16 residues. Unmatched junction bases numbered 11, after V lost 5 bases and J lost 4 bases. The CDR3 DNA reads TGTGCCAGTAGTCTAGGGGCGGGGGAGATTTACAATGAGCAGTTCTTC. Amino acid sequence: CASSLGAGEIYNEQFF.

The V gene is TRBV7-9, the J gene TRBJ2-3, with TRBD2 matching over 7 bases. J was trimmed by 2 bases and V by 2 bases; bases with no gene match: 10. The CDR3 runs 17 residues. The germline gives CDR1 SEHNR, CDR2 FQNEAQ (reference sequence). The CDR3 sequence is CASSLISSGAPTDTQYF. Written as DNA, the CDR3 is TGTGCCAGCAGCTTAATCTCCAGCGGGGCCCCCACAGATACGCAGTATTTT.

The chain employs TRBV7-2 and TRBJ2-1; possible D gene TRBD2, 5 bases. Germline V gives CDR1 SGHTA, CDR2 FQGNSA. This CDR3 is built from 13 residues. V lost 5 bases and J 9 bases, leaving 14 bases between the germline ends. CDR3 sequence reads: CASSPGVVREQFF. The CDR3 bases are TGTGCCAGCAGCCCCGGGGTCGTTCGTGAGCAGTTCTTC.

This chain connects TRBV28 to TRBJ1-4; tentatively, D is TRBD1 (6 bases). The CDR3 totals 15 residues. CDR1 MDHEN and CDR2 SYDVKM come from the germline V gene. V was cut by 5 bases and J by 5 bases, with 15 bases left in between. CDR3 loop: CASSGPGGRNEKLFF. CDR3 in DNA: TGTGCCAGCAGTGGCCCGGGGGGCCGAAATGAAAAACTGTTTTTT.

The gene calls are TRBV28 and TRBJ1-2, with D unclear. The V gene lost 10 bases and the J gene lost 8 bases, with 17 bases spanning the gap. CDR1 is MDHEN and CDR2 is SYDVKM in the germline V gene. The CDR3 extends over 12 amino acids. This CDR3 reads CANNRTPGGYTF. For the CDR3, the DNA is TGTGCCAACAATCGTACCCCGGGGGGCTACACCTTC.

V and J are TRBV19 and TRBJ1-2, with 10 positions matching TRBD1. V dropped 6 bases and J dropped 0; count of bases not matched to a gene: 7. The CDR3 length is 16 residues. The V gene's germline CDR1 is LNHDA and CDR2 SQIVND (reference sequence). The CDR3 spells CASRQGDRGSNYGYTF. DNA for the CDR3: TGTGCCAGTAGACAAGGGGACAGGGGATCTAACTATGGCTACACCTTC.

The gene calls are TRBV4-2 and TRBJ2-3; 15 bases map to TRBD2. Germline V gives CDR1 LGHNA, CDR2 YNFKEQ. V shed 4 bases, J shed 6 bases, and the junction held 11 bases outside the gene matches. CDR3 length: 18 residues. The CDR3 here is CASSPRTSGGARTDTQYF. The CDR3 DNA is TGTGCCAGCAGCCCACGGACTAGCGGGGGGGCAAGGACGGATACGCAGTATTTT.

This clone was recorded a few times. The rearrangement uses TRBV7-2 and TRBJ2-5; 8 bases align to TRBD2. The CDR3 consists of 17 residues. Looked up from germline, CDR1 is SGHTA and CDR2 is FQGNSA. Trimming at V came to 2 bases and at J to 5 bases, leaving 13 bases not matched to a gene. The CDR3 spells CASSLLGVGGGSETQYF. The CDR3 DNA reads TGTGCCAGCAGCTTACTAGGGGTTGGCGGGGGGAGCGAGACCCAGTACTTC.

The rearrangement uses TRBV29-1 and TRBJ2-7, with 13 positions matching TRBD2. CDR3 size: 12 residues. The V segment lost 6 bases and the J segment 6 bases; nucleotides outside the gene matches: 2. Germline CDR1 and CDR2: SQVTM and ANQGSEA. The CDR3 loop is CSVRTSGGEQYF. CDR3 nucleotides: TGCAGCGTCCGGACTAGCGGGGGCGAGCAGTACTTC.

The V and J genes are TRBV10-1 and TRBJ1-2; a possible D gene is TRBD1 (6 bases). V dropped 8 bases and J dropped 6 bases, with 22 bases sitting between them. CDR1 and CDR2 from the germline V gene are WNHNN and SYGVQD (reference sequence). This CDR3 comprises 15 residues. CDR3: CASGSGQLAGDGYTF. The CDR3 DNA reads TGCGCCAGCGGCTCCGGACAGCTGGCTGGAGATGGCTACACCTTC.

V is TRBV19 and J is TRBJ1-5, with 8 positions matching TRBD1. This CDR3 is built from 16 residues. Germline CDR1 is LNHDA and CDR2 is SQIVND (reference sequence). After removal of 4 bases from V and 4 bases from J, the junction contained 9 bases not matched to a gene. The CDR3 bases are TGTGCCAGTAGTACACTCGGACAGGGTGGAAATCAGCCCCAGCATTTT. Its translation is CASSTLGQGGNQPQHF. The complete variable domain, with remaining parts taken from reference TRBV19 and TRBJ1-5, reads DGGITQSPKYLFRKEGQNVTLSCEQNLNHDAMYWYRQDPGQGLRLIYYSQIVNDFQKGDIAEGYSVSREKKESFPLTVTSAQKNPTAFYLCASSTLGQGGNQPQHFGDGTRLSIL.

V is TRBV19 and J is TRBJ2-5, with a tentative D call TRBD2 (6 bases). The V gene lost 3 bases and the J gene lost 4 bases, with 18 bases spanning the gap. This CDR3 comprises 16 residues. The V gene's germline CDR1 is LNHDA and CDR2 SQIVND (reference sequence). CDR3 amino acids: CASSIKGRKRAETQYF. Here the CDR3 DNA reads TGTGCCAGTAGTATCAAGGGACGTAAGCGGGCAGAGACCCAGTACTTC.

The sample holds a few counts of this clone. The rearrangement uses TRBV3-1 (or the pseudogene TRBV3-2) and TRBJ2-5; D is undetermined. V gave up 1 base and J gave up 2 bases, with 8 bases separating them. Germline V gene data show CDR1 as LGHDT and CDR2 as YNNKEL (reference sequence). There are 14 residues in the CDR3. CDR3 in DNA: TGTGCCAGCAGCCAAGTGGTACTGCAAGAGACCCAGTACTTC. This translates into CASSQVVLQETQYF.

The rearrangement links TRBV4-3 to TRBJ1-6; 7 nucleotides align to TRBD1. The CDR3 spans 16 residues. Unmatched junction bases numbered 13, after V lost 0 bases and J lost 14 bases. Germline V gene sequence: CDR1 LGHNA, CDR2 YSLEER. In DNA form, the CDR3 reads TGCGCCAGCAGCCAAGATCCGGGACAGTCGTTGGTTGCCCTCCACTTT. This encodes CASSQDPGQSLVALHF.

This chain uses TRBV7-8 with TRBJ2-1, with D maybe TRBD2 (5 bases). V lost 6 bases and J 3 bases, leaving 12 bases between the germline ends. Germline CDR1 is SGHVS and CDR2 is FQNEAQ. The CDR3 is made up of 14 amino acids. The chain's CDR3 is CASRAPGIYNEQFF. CDR3 coding DNA: TGTGCCAGCAGAGCGCCGGGGATCTACAATGAGCAGTTCTTC.

This chain uses TRBV3-1 (or the pseudogene TRBV3-2) with TRBJ1-1, with D uncertain. The V gene lost 0 bases and the J gene lost 7 bases, with 12 bases spanning the gap. Germline V gives CDR1 LGHDT, CDR2 YNNKEL (reference sequence). The CDR3 runs 14 residues. As DNA, the CDR3 is TGTGCCAGCAGCCAAGAAAACCAGGCCATTGAAGCTTTCTTT. It translates to CASSQENQAIEAFF.

The chain employs TRBV6-5 and TRBJ2-5, with D tentatively TRBD1 (7 bases). Trimming cost V 0 bases and J 5 bases, with 10 bases left between them. The CDR3 is 14 amino acids. Germline V gives CDR1 MNHEY, CDR2 SVGAGI. CDR3 nucleotides: TGTGCCAGCAGTTACTCGGCAGGGGGGGAGACCCAGTACTTC. It is translated as CASSYSAGGETQYF.

V usage is TRBV19 and J usage is TRBJ1-2, with 10 positions matching TRBD1. This CDR3 region has 14 residues. Germline V gives CDR1 LNHDA, CDR2 SQIVND (reference sequence). V gave up 4 bases and J gave up 14 bases; unmatched junction bases: 13. The CDR3 spells CASSNRQGAFAGTF. The CDR3 nucleotides read TGTGCCAGTAGTAACCGACAGGGGGCCTTCGCTGGTACCTTC.

The V call is TRBV19, the J call TRBJ1-2; 7 bases fit TRBD1. CDR1 is LNHDA, CDR2 SQIVND, per germline (reference sequence). V dropped 5 bases and J dropped 4; count of bases not matched to a gene: 4. CDR3 length: 13 residues. CDR3: CASSGNRGYGYTF. In nucleotides, the CDR3 is TGTGCCAGTAGTGGGAACAGGGGCTATGGCTACACCTTC. Supplemented by reference TRBV19 and TRBJ1-2, the full variable domain reads DGGITQSPKYLFRKEGQNVTLSCEQNLNHDAMYWYRQDPGQGLRLIYYSQIVNDFQKGDIAEGYSVSREKKESFPLTVTSAQKNPTAFYLCASSGNRGYGYTFGSGTRLTVV.

The J gene is TRBJ1-5, the V gene TRBV5-6; tentative D call: TRBD1 (5 bases). CDR3 length equals 15 residues. With 0 bases removed from V and 5 bases from J, the gap between germline ends came to 12 bases. Germline V gives CDR1 SGHDT, CDR2 YYEEEE. CDR3 in amino acids: CASSLGLRGDQPQHF. The CDR3 DNA follows: TGTGCCAGCAGCTTGGGGCTCCGGGGGGATCAGCCCCAGCATTTT.

The chain joins TRBV6-2 or TRBV6-3 to TRBJ2-4; D ambiguous. There are 14 residues in the CDR3. Trimming pared 5 bases from V and 6 bases from J, leaving 14 bases between. The V gene's germline CDR1 is MNHEY and CDR2 SVGEGT. The DNA of the CDR3 is TGTGCCAGCAGTCCAATAGAATGGAGAAACATTCAGTACTTC. It is translated as CASSPIEWRNIQYF.

The chain has TRBV28 and TRBJ1-6; 8 nucleotides line up with TRBD1. The V and J ends lost 6 bases and 10 bases, in that order; junction bases with no gene match: 14. This CDR3 is 16 amino acids long. Germline V lookup: CDR1 MDHEN, CDR2 SYDVKM. The CDR3: CASSSAGGATQSPLHF. In nucleotides, the CDR3 is TGTGCCAGCAGCTCCGCAGGGGGCGCTACGCAGTCACCCCTCCACTTT.

This clone turned up a few times. CDR3 in amino acids: CASGGLSHGYTF. DNA for the CDR3: TGTGCCAGTGGGGGACTGTCCCATGGCTACACCTTC. The chain recombines TRBV19 with TRBJ1-2; D perhaps matches TRBD1 (5 bases). Trimming pared 8 bases from V and 6 bases from J, leaving 13 bases between. The CDR3 sequence is 12 residues long. Germline assignment: CDR1 LNHDA and CDR2 SQIVND (reference sequence).

The chain carries TRBV3-1 (or the pseudogene TRBV3-2) and TRBJ1-2; a possible D gene is TRBD1 (5 bases). Germline V gene sequence: CDR1 LGHDT, CDR2 YNNKEL (reference sequence). The CDR3 covers 13 residues. V lost 1 base, J lost 4 bases, and 7 bases lay in between. CDR3 sequence: CASSQGDSYGYTF. The DNA for the CDR3 is TGTGCCAGCAGCCAAGGTGACAGCTATGGCTACACCTTC.

The chain couples TRBV18 to TRBJ1-2; D is ambiguous. V was cut by 2 bases and J by 0 bases, with 4 bases left in between. The V gene's germline CDR1 is KGHSH and CDR2 LQKENI. CDR3 length: 13 residues. CDR3 protein: CASSPGANYGYTF. Written as DNA, the CDR3 is TGTGCCAGCTCACCAGGAGCTAACTATGGCTACACCTTC.

This chain connects TRBV9 to TRBJ2-7, with TRBD1 identical over 9 bases. This CDR3 spans 14 amino acids. After removal of 4 bases from V and 2 bases from J, the junction contained 4 bases not matched to a gene. Germline V gene lookup returns CDR1 SGDLS and CDR2 YYNGEE. This CDR3 is CASSLGQGTYEQYF. The CDR3 nucleotides read TGTGCCAGCAGCCTCGGACAGGGGACCTACGAGCAGTACTTC.